These T cell receptor beta chains were read from a single sample in a study of blood T cell repertoires in COVID-19. The repertoire was sequenced with immunoSEQ multiplex PCR; TCRdb's copy has only in-frame clones and lacks some. The sample holds 300,000 to 400,000 clones, about 82% seen once. The source material was peripheral blood. Receptor source: a human donor in a cohort sampled during active COVID-19. Both conserved end residues are part of each CDR3. D genes are given only for firm matches. Some rows mark clone size as missing; the rest say once, few, many or name a class of expanded clone.

d_call,j_call,v_call,clone_size,cdr3_aa,cdr3_nt
NA,TRBJ2-7,TRBV10-3,few,CAISSAASYEQYF,TGTGCCATCAGCAGCGCGGCATCCTACGAGCAGTACTTC
TRBD2,TRBJ2-3,TRBV9,NA,CASSVVSSGNTDTQYF,TGTGCCAGCAGCGTAGTGTCTAGCGGAAACACAGATACGCAGTATTTT
NA,TRBJ1-2,TRBV6-5,NA,CASSPGQANYGYTF,TGTGCCAGCAGTCCCGGACAAGCTAACTATGGCTACACCTTC
NA,TRBJ1-5,TRBV5-1,NA,CASSLGYRQPQHF,TGCGCCAGCAGCTTGGGGTATCGGCAGCCCCAGCATTTT
TRBD1,TRBJ2-7,TRBV6-4,NA,CASSEWDSPYEQYF,TGTGCCAGCAGTGAGTGGGACAGTCCCTACGAGCAGTACTTC
NA,TRBJ2-2,TRBV24-1,NA,CATSPQGRGGELFF,TGTGCCACCAGCCCACAGGGAAGAGGCGGGGAGCTGTTTTTT
TRBD2,TRBJ2-7,TRBV6-5,NA,CASSRETSPSYEQYF,TGTGCCAGCAGTCGAGAGACTAGCCCCTCCTACGAGCAGTACTTC
NA,TRBJ2-4,TRBV4-1,once,CASSQAPLGLAKNIQYF,TGCGCCAGCAGCCAGGCACCCTTGGGACTAGCCAAAAACATTCAGTACTTC
NA,TRBJ2-7,TRBV5-5,NA,CASSLEFPPSSYEQYF,TGTGCCAGCAGCTTGGAATTCCCCCCGAGCTCCTACGAGCAGTACTTC
NA,TRBJ1-1,TRBV5-4,NA,CASSSQGNTEAFF,TGTGCCAGCAGCTCGCAGGGAAACACTGAAGCTTTCTTT
TRBD1,TRBJ1-1,TRBV15,NA,CATSMGTAYTEAFF,TGTGCCACCAGTATGGGGACAGCCTACACTGAAGCTTTCTTT
NA,TRBJ1-5,TRBV29-1,once,CSVGGHGDQPQHF,TGCAGCGTTGGAGGACACGGTGATCAGCCCCAGCATTTT
NA,TRBJ2-3,TRBV7-3,NA,CASSLTSSTDTQYF,TGTGCCAGCAGCTTAACGTCTAGTACAGATACGCAGTATTTT
TRBD1,TRBJ1-1,TRBV18,NA,CASSPPVTGAFTEAFF,TGTGCCAGCTCACCCCCCGTTACAGGGGCGTTCACTGAAGCTTTCTTT
TRBD1,TRBJ2-7,TRBV4-1,NA,CASSLNPGQGSYEQYF,TGCGCCAGCAGCCTGAATCCGGGACAGGGGTCCTACGAGCAGTACTTC
NA,TRBJ2-7,TRBV3-1/TRBV3-2,NA,CASSLAGHEQYF,TGTGCCAGCAGCCTTGCGGGCCACGAGCAGTACTTC
NA,TRBJ2-7,TRBV5-6,NA,CASSLGGGYEQYF,TGTGCCAGCAGCTTGGGTGGAGGGTACGAGCAGTACTTC
NA,TRBJ2-1,TRBV3-1/TRBV3-2,NA,CASSQRGAVSNEQFF,TGTGCCAGCAGCCAACGCGGGGCCGTAAGCAATGAGCAGTTCTTC
NA,TRBJ2-3,TRBV9,NA,CASSVSGTSGDTQYF,TGTGCCAGCAGCGTTTCCGGGACTTCGGGAGATACGCAGTATTTT
NA,TRBJ1-2,TRBV7-9,few,CASSLMSMADGYTF,TGTGCCAGCAGCTTAATGTCCATGGCGGATGGCTACACCTTC
NA,TRBJ1-1,TRBV19,once,CASSIWPYEAFF,TGTGCCAGTAGTATATGGCCATATGAAGCTTTCTTT
TRBD1,TRBJ1-1,TRBV18,NA,CASSSGGLGEAFF,TGTGCCAGCTCATCAGGGGGGTTGGGTGAAGCTTTCTTT
TRBD1,TRBJ1-2,TRBV7-9,NA,CASVRTGSYGYTF,TGTGCCAGCGTCAGGACAGGATCCTATGGCTACACCTTC
NA,TRBJ1-6,TRBV18,few,CASSPEFSTAYNSPLHF,TGTGCCAGCTCACCAGAGTTCTCCACGGCCTATAATTCACCCCTCCACTTT
TRBD1,TRBJ2-7,TRBV19,NA,CASSATGISYEQYF,TGTGCCAGTAGTGCGACAGGGATTTCGTACGAGCAGTACTTC
NA,TRBJ2-3,TRBV9,NA,CASSVEVGPDTQYF,TGTGCCAGCAGCGTAGAAGTGGGCCCGGATACGCAGTATTTT
NA,TRBJ1-3,TRBV7-9,NA,CASSYRVSGNTIYF,TGTGCCAGCAGCTACAGGGTTTCTGGAAACACCATATATTTT
NA,TRBJ2-3,TRBV5-4,NA,CASSLEFAGDTQYF,TGTGCCAGCAGCTTGGAATTTGCCGGGGATACGCAGTATTTT
NA,TRBJ2-3,TRBV7-3,NA,CASSLLSSGDTQYF,TGTGCCAGCAGCTTATTATCCTCGGGAGATACGCAGTATTTT
TRBD2,TRBJ2-7,TRBV13,NA,CASSSSGGGKSSYEQYF,TGTGCCAGCAGCTCCTCTGGCGGGGGGAAAAGCTCCTACGAGCAGTACTTC
NA,TRBJ1-5,TRBV19,NA,CASSLQDQPQHF,TGTGCCAGTAGTCTCCAGGATCAGCCCCAGCATTTT
NA,TRBJ1-1,TRBV10-3,NA,CAISEEGRSTEAFF,TGTGCCATCAGTGAGGAGGGAAGGTCCACTGAAGCTTTCTTT
TRBD2,TRBJ2-7,TRBV27,NA,CASSPRTSGGTYEQYF,TGTGCCAGCAGTCCTCGGACTAGCGGGGGAACCTACGAGCAGTACTTC
TRBD1,TRBJ1-2,TRBV6-5,NA,CASSFMTGVNYGYTF,TGTGCCAGCAGTTTCATGACAGGGGTGAACTATGGCTACACCTTC
TRBD1,TRBJ1-1,TRBV4-2,NA,CASSQGGTVNTEAFF,TGTGCCAGCAGCCAGGGCGGGACAGTGAACACTGAAGCTTTCTTT
TRBD2,TRBJ2-7,TRBV6-2/TRBV6-3,NA,CASSYSPLGLAGGYEQYF,TGTGCCAGCAGTTATAGCCCGCTAGGACTAGCGGGGGGGTACGAGCAGTACTTC
NA,TRBJ2-6,TRBV3-1/TRBV3-2,NA,CASSRGVSGANVLTF,TGTGCCAGCAGCCGGGGGGTCTCTGGGGCCAACGTCCTGACTTTC
TRBD1,TRBJ1-6,TRBV7-9,NA,CASSSSGRGRTAPLHF,TGTGCCAGCAGCTCGTCCGGAAGGGGGCGAACGGCACCCCTCCACTTT
NA,TRBJ2-1,TRBV20-1,NA,CSANHYNEQFF,TGCAGTGCAAATCACTACAATGAGCAGTTCTTC
TRBD1,TRBJ1-1,TRBV11-2,NA,CASSLGQDRVKAEAFF,TGTGCCAGCAGCTTGGGGCAGGACAGGGTAAAGGCTGAAGCTTTCTTT
TRBD2,TRBJ2-3,TRBV4-2,NA,CASSQESGGASTDTQYF,TGTGCCAGCAGCCAAGAAAGCGGGGGGGCTTCGACAGATACGCAGTATTTT
NA,TRBJ2-7,TRBV25-1,NA,CASSTRGRYEQYF,TGTGCCAGCAGTACCAGGGGCCGCTACGAGCAGTACTTC
NA,TRBJ2-2,TRBV5-1,NA,CASSLDSPSTGELFF,TGCGCCAGCAGCTTGGACAGTCCGAGCACCGGGGAGCTGTTTTTT
TRBD1,TRBJ1-1,TRBV5-1,once,CASWLGQVEAFF,TGCGCCAGCTGGCTGGGACAGGTTGAAGCTTTCTTT
NA,TRBJ1-1,TRBV11-2,NA,CASSLVSRKNTEAFF,TGTGCCAGCAGCTTAGTTAGCAGAAAGAACACTGAAGCTTTCTTT
TRBD1,TRBJ2-7,TRBV7-2,once,CAISDRSDEQYF,TGTGCCATTTCGGACAGGAGCGACGAGCAGTACTTC
NA,TRBJ1-4,TRBV7-9,NA,CASSPTGPTTNEKLFF,TGTGCCAGCAGCCCCACAGGACCTACAACTAATGAAAAACTGTTTTTT
TRBD1,TRBJ1-2,TRBV5-1,NA,CASSWGQRNYGYTF,TGCGCCAGCAGCTGGGGACAGCGCAACTATGGCTACACCTTC
NA,TRBJ1-2,TRBV5-1,NA,CASSLWAGPTNYGYTF,TGCGCCAGCAGCTTGTGGGCAGGGCCCACTAACTATGGCTACACCTTC
NA,TRBJ1-6,TRBV6-5,NA,CASSTLSVSPLHF,TGTGCCAGCAGTACCCTAAGTGTTTCACCCCTCCACTTT
NA,TRBJ1-2,TRBV6-5,NA,CASSPGFVSAGYTF,TGTGCCAGCAGCCCCGGGTTCGTCTCGGCTGGCTACACCTTC
TRBD2,TRBJ2-3,TRBV20-1,NA,CSASPWTSGGRGDTQYF,TGCAGTGCTAGTCCCTGGACTAGCGGGGGCCGAGGGGATACGCAGTATTTT
TRBD1,TRBJ1-1,TRBV19,NA,CASSTRTGTEAFF,TGTGCCAGTAGTACTAGGACAGGGACTGAAGCTTTCTTT
TRBD1,TRBJ2-7,TRBV18,NA,CASSPGYPGTGNRYEQYF,TGTGCCAGCTCACCCGGGTATCCCGGGACAGGGAATCGCTACGAGCAGTACTTC